The 24 T cell receptor beta chains presented below share a single source sample, sequenced in a study of naive and memory T cell subsets. Antigens for these TCRs are unknown. Points from the study as a whole: Especially in CD8 cells, naive repertoires contained a few larger clonotypes, possibly CD45RA-re-expressing memory cells.

The beta constant-region primer was an equimolar mix of two oligonucleotides covering TRBC1 and TRBC2. Four rounds of PCR amplified the ligated cDNA using nested alpha and beta constant-region primers plus SP2. TCRdb reprocessed the UMI-ligation and nested PCR reads with MiXCR, giving one entry per CDR3 protein. This table holds approximately 140,000 distinct CDR3 sequences, approximately 20% found once. The sample taken for sequencing was naive CD8+ T cells from blood. The receptors come from a human donor in good health.

The sample holds a few counts of this clonotype. The chain couples TRBV13 to TRBJ2-1, with D possibly matching TRBD2 (6 bases). V lost 10 bases to trimming and J lost 6 bases, with 16 bases between them. The CDR3 loop spans 13 amino acids. The germline V gene encodes CDR1 PRHDT and CDR2 FYEKMQ (reference sequence). CDR3: CATSAGWGNEQFF. CDR3 DNA sequence: TGTGCCACTAGCGCTGGGTGGGGCAATGAGCAGTTCTTC. The full variable domain, in which reference TRBV13 and TRBJ2-1 provide the parts outside the CDR3, is AAGVIQSPRHLIKEKRETATLKCYPIPRHDTVYWYQQGPGQDPQFLISFYEKMQSDKGSIPDRFSAQQFSDYHSELNMSSLELGDSALYFCATSAGWGNEQFFGPGTRLTVL.

V usage is TRBV28 and J usage is TRBJ1-5, with D possibly being TRBD1 (5 bases). The CDR3 totals 14 residues. V was clipped by 5 bases and J by 6 bases, with 14 bases between them. Germline lookup yields CDR1 MDHEN and CDR2 SYDVKM. The CDR3 sequence is CASSPIGQGQPQHF. As DNA, the CDR3 is TGTGCCAGCAGTCCCATCGGGCAGGGTCAGCCCCAGCATTTT.

There are a few counts of this clonotype. The chain joins TRBV14 to TRBJ2-2; D gene uncertain. The CDR3 is made up of 12 amino acids. The germline V gene has CDR1 SGHDN and CDR2 FVKESK. Trimming cost V 3 bases and J 9 bases, with 8 bases left between them. The CDR3 sequence is CASSQGSRELFF. CDR3 DNA: TGTGCCAGCAGCCAGGGTTCGCGGGAGCTGTTTTTT.

This chain links TRBV12-3 or TRBV12-4 with TRBJ2-7, with 9 bases fitting TRBD1. The CDR3 consists of 14 residues. Germline trimming cut 3 bases from V and 4 bases from J; bases unmatched to any gene: 4. The CDR3 coding sequence is TGTGCCAGCAGTTTCACAGGGGGCGCATACGAGCAGTACTTC. Its translation is CASSFTGGAYEQYF.

The rearrangement joins TRBV2 to TRBJ1-1; 11 nucleotides agree with TRBD1. Germline loops: CDR1 SNHLY, CDR2 FYNNEI. The V gene end was trimmed by 5 bases and the J gene end by 5 bases; junction bases not matched to a gene: 7. The CDR3 has 15 residues. This chain's CDR3 is CASSISGTGGTEAFF. Written as DNA, the CDR3 is TGTGCCAGCAGTATCTCCGGGACAGGGGGAACTGAAGCTTTCTTT. Supplemented by reference TRBV2 and TRBJ1-1, the full variable domain reads EPEVTQTPSHQVTQMGQEVILRCVPISNHLYFYWYRQILGQKVEFLVSFYNNEISEKSEIFDDQFSVERPDGSNFTLKIRSTKLEDSAMYFCASSISGTGGTEAFFGQGTRLTVV.

The V call is TRBV29-1, the J call TRBJ1-1; no clear D. Germline-derived CDR1 and CDR2 are SQVTM and ANQGSEA. The CDR3 is 13 amino acids. With 1 base removed from V and 7 bases from J, the gap between germline ends came to 13 bases. This chain's CDR3 is CSVEVERQYEAFF. DNA for the CDR3: TGCAGCGTTGAAGTGGAGAGACAATATGAAGCTTTCTTT. The full variable domain, its missing parts supplied by reference TRBV29-1 and TRBJ1-1, is SAVISQKPSRDICQRGTSLTIQCQVDSQVTMMFWYRQQPGQSLTLIATANQGSEATYESGFVIDKFPISRPNLTFSTLTVSNMSPEDSSIYLCSVEVERQYEAFFGQGTRLTVV.

The V gene is TRBV27, the J gene TRBJ1-5, with D maybe TRBD1 (6 bases). V gave up 3 bases and J gave up 1 base, with 10 bases separating them. This CDR3 is 15 amino acids long. Germline V CDR1 and CDR2: MNHEY, SMNVEV (reference sequence). Here the CDR3 DNA reads TGTGCCAGCAGTTTCGCGGGGGGCAGCAATCAGCCCCAGCATTTT. Translation gives CASSFAGGSNQPQHF.

This clonotype was seen ten or more times. CDR3 amino acids: CSVEGATGDTEAFF. CDR3 coding DNA: TGCAGCGTTGAAGGGGCGACAGGGGACACTGAAGCTTTCTTT. The chain uses TRBV29-1 and TRBJ1-1; 8 nucleotides line up with TRBD1. Germline V CDR1 and CDR2: SQVTM, ANQGSEA. V was clipped by 1 base and J by 3 bases; unmatched bases: 4. CDR3 size: 14 residues.

V and J are TRBV9 and TRBJ2-7; tentatively, D is TRBD1 or TRBD2 (5 bases each). The V gene's germline CDR1 is SGDLS and CDR2 YYNGEE. V lost 4 bases and J lost 0, with 23 bases in between. The CDR3 is made up of 18 amino acids. The CDR3 DNA is TGTGCCAGCAGCCGATTACAGGATCCGGGTGGGGGCTCCTACGAGCAGTACTTC. This codes for CASSRLQDPGGGSYEQYF.

The rearrangement uses TRBV7-6 and TRBJ2-1, with D possibly being TRBD1 or TRBD2 (5 bases each). Germline-derived CDR1 and CDR2 are SGHVS and FNYEAQ. The germline V and J ends were trimmed by 1 base and 5 bases, with 9 bases remaining between them. The CDR3 has 14 residues. This CDR3 reads CASSLGDGDNEQFF. CDR3 bases: TGTGCCAGCAGCTTAGGGGACGGAGACAATGAGCAGTTCTTC.

This clonotype appeared many times. The chain is built from TRBV2 and TRBJ1-5, with D possibly TRBD1 on 5 matching bases. The CDR3 is 15 amino acids. CDR1 is SNHLY and CDR2 is FYNNEI in the germline V gene. Trimming shortened V by 1 base and J by 5 bases, and 12 bases separated the two germline ends. This chain's CDR3 is CASSEGQPGDQPQHF. The DNA of the CDR3 is TGTGCCAGCAGTGAAGGACAGCCAGGAGATCAGCCCCAGCATTTT.

The rearrangement links TRBV6-5 to TRBJ1-2; 9 nucleotides agree with TRBD1. Per the germline V gene, CDR1 is MNHEY and CDR2 is SVGAGI. The V gene end was trimmed by 2 bases and the J gene end by 5 bases; junction bases not matched to a gene: 3. The CDR3 length is 14 residues. The CDR3 bases are TGTGCCAGCAGTTACGGGACAGGGAATTATGGCTACACCTTC. Its translation is CASSYGTGNYGYTF.

This clonotype came up many times. This chain connects TRBV25-1 to TRBJ2-1; TRBD2 agrees at 9 bases. This CDR3 has 14 amino acids. V dropped 6 bases and J dropped 6; count of bases not matched to a gene: 6. Germline V gives CDR1 MGHDK, CDR2 SYGVNS. The CDR3 region is CASRTGTSSNEQFF. Written as DNA, the CDR3 is TGTGCCAGCAGGACCGGGACTAGCTCCAATGAGCAGTTCTTC.

For the CDR3, the DNA is TGTGCCAGCAGCTACTGGGACCCCCGCGGGGGGACCCAGTACTTC. Translation: CASSYWDPRGGTQYF. The rearrangement joins TRBV7-9 to TRBJ2-5, with 7 bases fitting TRBD2. The CDR3 is 15 amino acids. V lost 4 bases to trimming and J lost 7 bases; unmatched junction nucleotides: 12. Germline-derived CDR1 and CDR2 are SEHNR and FQNEAQ (reference sequence).

This clonotype was picked up a small number of times. J is TRBJ2-1 and V is TRBV5-1; D gene uncertain. The germline CDR1 and CDR2 sequences are SGHRS and YFSETQ. V was shortened by 3 bases and J by 5 bases, with 9 bases between the two germline ends. The CDR3 runs 13 residues. The CDR3 region has the DNA TGCGCCAGCAGCTCGTTCGTAGACAATGAGCAGTTCTTC. Translating it yields CASSSFVDNEQFF.

The chain combines TRBV29-1 with TRBJ2-1; no firm D call. CDR3 length equals 11 residues. V dropped 0 bases and J dropped 8 bases, with 5 bases sitting between them. In germline, CDR1 is SQVTM, CDR2 ANQGSEA. The CDR3 here is CSVEDSYEQFF. The DNA for the CDR3 is TGCAGCGTTGAAGATAGCTATGAGCAGTTCTTC.

In its sample, this clonotype was seen many times. V and J are TRBV25-1 and TRBJ1-1; D uncertain. Germline CDR1 and CDR2: MGHDK and SYGVNS. V dropped 4 bases and J dropped 8 bases, with 14 bases sitting between them. The CDR3 is 13 residues long. The CDR3 region is CASSGQNLWEAFF. CDR3 sequence (DNA): TGTGCCAGCAGTGGCCAAAACCTATGGGAAGCTTTCTTT.

This clonotype was picked up a small number of times. The rearrangement uses TRBV5-6 and TRBJ2-2; 10 bases agree with TRBD2. CDR1 and CDR2 from the germline V gene are SGHDT and YYEEEE. The V and J ends lost 0 bases and 3 bases, in that order; junction bases with no gene match: 14. CDR3 length: 20 residues. The chain's CDR3 is CASSLGIQLAGESDTGELFF. Written as DNA, the CDR3 is TGTGCCAGCAGCTTGGGGATCCAGCTAGCGGGAGAGTCGGACACCGGGGAGCTGTTTTTT. The variable domain in full, with the rest retrieved from reference TRBV5-6 and TRBJ2-2, is DAGVTQSPTHLIKTRGQQVTLRCSPKSGHDTVSWYQQALGQGPQFIFQYYEEEERQRGNFPDRFSGHQFPNYSSELNVNALLLGDSALYLCASSLGIQLAGESDTGELFFGEGSRLTVL.

A few counts support this clonotype. Here the CDR3 DNA reads TGCAGTGCTTGGACGGGTACGTTCGATCAGCCCCAGCATTTT. This sequence encodes CSAWTGTFDQPQHF. The chain is built from TRBV20-1 and TRBJ1-5; D uncertain. CDR3 length equals 14 residues. CDR1 is DFQATT, CDR2 SNEGSKA, per germline (reference sequence). V shed 5 bases and J shed 5 bases, with 16 bases lying between them.

The V and J genes are TRBV29-1 and TRBJ2-1; D not resolved. The V gene's germline CDR1 is SQVTM and CDR2 ANQGSEA. This CDR3 has 14 residues. Trimming removed 1 base at V and 5 bases at J, with 12 bases between. The CDR3 spells CSVEGPFRDNEQFF. The CDR3 nucleotides read TGCAGCGTTGAAGGCCCTTTTAGAGACAATGAGCAGTTCTTC.

The chain joins TRBV28 to TRBJ2-7; 9 positions agree with TRBD2. The CDR3 is made up of 15 amino acids. The ends lost 6 bases at V and 1 base at J; junction bases unmatched: 7. CDR1 is MDHEN, CDR2 SYDVKM, per germline. CDR3 DNA: TGTGCCAGCAGCCGCAGACTAGCGGCTTCCTACGAGCAGTACTTC. This sequence encodes CASSRRLAASYEQYF.

The chain carries TRBV2 and TRBJ2-3; 9 bases match TRBD1. This CDR3 region has 15 residues. V lost 7 bases, J lost 5 bases, and 10 bases stayed unmatched. The V gene's germline CDR1 is SNHLY and CDR2 FYNNEI. CDR3 coding DNA: TGTGCCAGCAAAACAGGGGGCGGCTGGAGAGATACGCAGTATTTT. Its protein is CASKTGGGWRDTQYF.

A few counts support this clonotype. The chain joins TRBV25-1 to TRBJ2-1, with 7 bases fitting TRBD2. Germline V gene data show CDR1 as MGHDK and CDR2 as SYGVNS. Losses at the gene ends were 4 bases for V and 3 bases for J; bases not matched to a gene: 6. The CDR3 is 15 residues long. CDR3 coding DNA: TGTGCCAGCAGTGGACCTGGCGGGAGCTACAATGAGCAGTTCTTC. Translating it yields CASSGPGGSYNEQFF.

This rearrangement joins TRBV27 to TRBJ1-5; 9 bases align to TRBD1. The germline gives CDR1 MNHEY, CDR2 SMNVEV (reference sequence). This CDR3 region has 13 residues. V was clipped by 8 bases and J by 7 bases; unmatched bases: 6. CDR3 protein: CASGYRGQQPQHF. The CDR3 coding sequence is TGTGCCAGCGGATACAGGGGGCAACAGCCCCAGCATTTT.